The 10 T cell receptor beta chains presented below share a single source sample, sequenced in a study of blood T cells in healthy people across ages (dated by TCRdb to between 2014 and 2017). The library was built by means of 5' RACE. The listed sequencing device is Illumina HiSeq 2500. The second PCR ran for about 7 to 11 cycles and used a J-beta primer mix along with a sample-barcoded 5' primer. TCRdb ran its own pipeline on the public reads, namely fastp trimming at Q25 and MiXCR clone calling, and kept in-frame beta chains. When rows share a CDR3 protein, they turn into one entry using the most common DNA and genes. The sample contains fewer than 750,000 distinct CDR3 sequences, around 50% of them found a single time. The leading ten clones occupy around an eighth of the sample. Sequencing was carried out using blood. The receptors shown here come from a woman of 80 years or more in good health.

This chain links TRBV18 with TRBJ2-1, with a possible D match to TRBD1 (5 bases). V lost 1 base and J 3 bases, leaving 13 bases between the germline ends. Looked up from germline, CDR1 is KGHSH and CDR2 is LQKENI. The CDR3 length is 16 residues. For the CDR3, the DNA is TGTGCCAGCTCACCACAGTCAGGGCTATTCTACAATGAGCAGTTCTTC. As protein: CASSPQSGLFYNEQFF.

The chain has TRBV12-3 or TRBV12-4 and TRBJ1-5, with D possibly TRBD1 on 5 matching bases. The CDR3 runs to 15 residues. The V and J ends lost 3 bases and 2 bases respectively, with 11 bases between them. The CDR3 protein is CASSLGGDGNQPQHF. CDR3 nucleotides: TGTGCCAGCAGTTTGGGGGGGGACGGCAATCAGCCCCAGCATTTT.

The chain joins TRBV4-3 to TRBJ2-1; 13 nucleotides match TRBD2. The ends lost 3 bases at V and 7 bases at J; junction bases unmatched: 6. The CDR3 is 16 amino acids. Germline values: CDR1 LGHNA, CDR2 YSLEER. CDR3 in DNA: TGCGCCAGCAGCCACGACGGACTAGCGGGGGTTAATGAGCAGTTCTTC. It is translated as CASSHDGLAGVNEQFF.

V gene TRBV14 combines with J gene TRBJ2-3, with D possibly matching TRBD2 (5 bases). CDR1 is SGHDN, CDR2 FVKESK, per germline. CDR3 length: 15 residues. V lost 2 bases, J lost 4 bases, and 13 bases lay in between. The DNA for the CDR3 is TGTGCCAGCAGCCAAAACTGGAGAGGGTCAGATACGCAGTATTTT. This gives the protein CASSQNWRGSDTQYF.

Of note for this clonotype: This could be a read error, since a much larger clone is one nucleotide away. DNA of the CDR3: TGTGCCAGCAGTGCTAGCGGGGGGGCAGATACGCAGTATTTT. The encoded protein is CASSASGGADTQYF. The V gene is TRBV6-4, the J gene TRBJ2-3; 12 bases align to TRBD2. Trimming took 4 bases from V and 4 from J; bases not matched to a gene: 0. Germline-derived CDR1 and CDR2 are MRHNA and SNTAGT. This CDR3 has 14 residues.

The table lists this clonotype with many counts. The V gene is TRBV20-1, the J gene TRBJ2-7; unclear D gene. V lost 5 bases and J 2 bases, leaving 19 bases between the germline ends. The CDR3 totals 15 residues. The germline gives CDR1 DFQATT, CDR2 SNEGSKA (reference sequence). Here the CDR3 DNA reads TGCAGTGCTTTGAGTCGACCCCCTGGGACCTACGAGCAGTACTTC. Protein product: CSALSRPPGTYEQYF.

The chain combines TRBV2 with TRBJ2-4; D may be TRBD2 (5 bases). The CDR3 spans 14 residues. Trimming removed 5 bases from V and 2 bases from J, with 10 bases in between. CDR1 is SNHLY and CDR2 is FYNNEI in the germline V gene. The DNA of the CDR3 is TGTGCCAGCAGTACCGGGGTAACCAAAAACATTCAGTACTTC. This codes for CASSTGVTKNIQYF.

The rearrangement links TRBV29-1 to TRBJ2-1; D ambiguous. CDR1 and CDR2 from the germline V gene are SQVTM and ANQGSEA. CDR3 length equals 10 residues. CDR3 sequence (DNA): TGCAACCACTTAGGAGATGAGCAGTTCTTC. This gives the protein CNHLGDEQFF.

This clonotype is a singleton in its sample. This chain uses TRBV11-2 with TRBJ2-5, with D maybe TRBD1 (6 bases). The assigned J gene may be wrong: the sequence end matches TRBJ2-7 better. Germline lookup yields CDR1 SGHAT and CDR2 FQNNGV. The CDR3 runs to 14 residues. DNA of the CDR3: TGTGCCAGCAGCTTTAAGGTTCCAGGGGACGAGCAGTACTTC. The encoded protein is CASSFKVPGDEQYF.

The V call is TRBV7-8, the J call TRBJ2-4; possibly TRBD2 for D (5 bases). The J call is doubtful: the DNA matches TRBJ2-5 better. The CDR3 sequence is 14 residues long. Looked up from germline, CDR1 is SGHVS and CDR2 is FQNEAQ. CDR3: CASVFGEGRETQYF. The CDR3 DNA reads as TGTGCCAGCGTGTTCGGGGAAGGTCGAGAGACCCAGTACTTC.